This T cell receptor beta chain was captured in a study of siplizumab effects on memory and regulatory T cells. The junction had 7 bases not matched to a gene; V was cut back by 5 bases and J by 8 bases. The CDR3 consists of 13 residues. Germline CDR1 is MNHEY and CDR2 is SVGAGI. The assay was immunoSEQ multiplex PCR, and TCRdb's table has in-frame clones only and misses some. The sample has under 95,000 clones, 85% to 95% seen once. With respect to this clone: Its antigen remains unknown.

Study-wide points: Suppressive function of proliferating Tregs from siplizumab cultures was not confirmed. Contribution to the alloresponse seemed major for naive T cells, which also seemed more diverse than memory cells. Siplizumab caused a significant drop in alloreactive sequences traceable to unstimulated CD4+ memory cells.

The chain combines TRBV6-5 with TRBJ1-2; 8 nucleotides match TRBD1. Sequenced input: non-Treg CD4+ T cells sorted from blood. This TCR was sampled from a human donor in good health. CDR3 sequence (DNA): TGTGCCAGCAGTCCCCAGGGGACAGGCGGCTACACCTTC. It codes for CASSPQGTGGYTF.